The text below deals with one TCR beta chain. What antigen it recognizes has not been identified. Base qualities are not provided; no much larger clone lies one nucleotide away. These data belong to a study of vaccination effects on CD4 cells after COVID-19 (dated by TCRdb to 2022 to 2024). Some background on the complete study: In the ViraFEST assay, PBMC were stimulated with viral peptide pools, and TCR sequencing was then used to find antigen-specific CD4+ T cell clonotypes based on their expansion. In the study, cultures from other donors were sequenced using the Oncomine TCR Beta short-read assay on an Illumina iSeq 100. Participants received two doses of either the BNT162b2 or the mRNA-1273 mRNA SARS-CoV-2 vaccine. Fewer than 2.5 million PBMC per well were cultured in IMDM with about 4.6% human AB serum, 10 IU/ml IL-2 and gentamicin, plus 10 ug/ml peptides. SARS-CoV-2 spike-specific CD4+ TCR repertoires from before and after mRNA vaccination were compared in COVID-19 convalescent patients and in infection-naive vaccine recipients. The full study included approximately nine COVID-19 convalescent patients and a few SARS-CoV-2-naive healthy vaccine recipients.

V and J lose 0 bases and 8 bases, and a span of 14 bases separates them. There are 15 amino acids in the CDR3, from cysteine to phenylalanine inclusive. CDR3 DNA only is kept here, 45 bases in frame from base 1. From a lookup of the germline V gene, CDR1 and CDR2 are SGHDT and YYEEEE. General study outcomes and caveats: Only a small number of convalescent patients were included, and no early post-infection timepoints were available, which limited the study. Marked clonal contraction was observed in both infection-induced and vaccine-induced clones at late post-vaccination timepoints, consistent with waning T cell responses. In healthy vaccine recipients, vaccine-induced clones were almost all SARS-CoV-2 mono-reactive, with only 1 of 255 being cross-reactive with common cold coronaviruses.

After around 11 days of culture, CD4+ T cells were isolated with the EasySep CD4+ T cell isolation kit. The absence of prior SARS-CoV-2 infection in healthy vaccine recipients was confirmed by negative nucleocapsid antibodies before and after vaccination. On days 3 and 7, half of the culture medium was replaced with fresh IL-2-containing medium. Unless otherwise noted, each peptide stimulation condition was cultured in triplicate wells. PBMC were separated from whole blood using Ficoll-Paque Plus gradient centrifugation and were then either cryopreserved at -140C or used fresh. The QIAamp micro DNA kit was used to extract genomic DNA from the cultured CD4+ T cells. Libraries were constructed by the immunoSEQ multiplex PCR assay. DNA from the cultured and isolated CD4+ T cells underwent TCR beta CDR3 sequencing. Processing in the source paper ran as follows. Non-productive TCR sequences were discarded, and reads were trimmed to the CDR3 region, with only CDR3s of 7 or more amino acids retained. The MANAFEST web app was used to identify antigen-specific clonotypes by comparing expansion in peptide wells with expansion in reference cultures. For clones to be considered positive, expansion at FDR<0.05 versus reference and all other wells, an odds ratio above 5, and a frequency above 0.1% in two replicate wells were required. Cross-reactive clonotypes were defined as significantly expanded in SARS-CoV-2 spike wells and in at least one common cold coronavirus spike condition. CDR3 similarity was assessed by Levenshtein distance using the stringdist R package, and unrooted trees were constructed with ape in R 3.6.1. TCRdb stores this immuneACCESS table with in-frame sequences only. Part of the clones is absent; in the studies checked, under half of the shortfall reflects unresolved V genes, and no reason is known for the rest. The V and J calls and clone size were taken over from that table, and D and trimming were inferred from the DNA. Within this sample are 30,000 to 40,000 clones, with roughly 82% of them counted one time only. The top ten clones comprise 2.5% to 3.5% of the sample.

The sequence was obtained from a human donor who received a COVID-19 vaccine. The receptor chain draws on TRBV5-6 and TRBJ1-4; no D gene is confidently identified. Source: CD4+ T cells from PBMCs cultured without peptide, taken before COVID-19 vaccination. At the DNA level, the sequence is TGTGCCAGCAGCTTGGGTCCTGGGTTGCAAGAAAAACTGTTTTTT. Its protein product is CASSLGPGLQEKLFF.